This record looks at one TCR beta chain sequence and its context. This clonotype was observed many times. Its cognate antigen has yet to be identified. The input lacks base qualities; no much larger clone sits a single base away. What the treatment or condition label conveys for this sample: in vitro stimulation with specific CMV peptide epitopes to enrich CMV-specific T cells. The sample originates from a study of T cell repertoires in cytomegalovirus infection (dated by TCRdb to about 2019). Turning to the overall study: Alongside well-studied HLA-B-restricted epitopes, the peptide stimulations were aimed at recently identified HLA-C-restricted CMV epitopes, whose presentation resists viral immunomodulation. Because public TCR beta signatures pointed to carriage of CMV infection together with the matching HLA type, the HLA type of each donor mattered for the analysis.

Here is what the overall study found, with its caveats: The ex vivo response was dominated by HLA-C-restricted CMV-specific TCR beta clonotypes, which also provided the single most frequent clonotype in two of eight donors. Cumulative frequency of public TCR beta family members discriminated carriers of CMV infection plus the relevant HLA type in this cohort and an independent roughly 330-donor cohort.

The germline V and J ends show losses of 6 bases and 5 bases respectively, and no gene match explains 10 bases of the junction. From a lookup of the germline V gene, CDR1 and CDR2 are SGHTA and FQGNSA. From cysteine to phenylalanine, the CDR3 is 16 amino acids long. Only the CDR3 DNA stays, 48 bases, in frame from base 1. TCRdb records Illumina HiSeq 1500 as the sequencer. The public reads were reanalyzed by TCRdb: fastp trimming at Q25, MiXCR alignment, in-frame beta chains only. Rows are combined by CDR3 protein, so each entry shows the most common genes and DNA. In this sample the table shows a few hundred thousand distinct CDR3 sequences, over 35% of which occur a single time. More than 40% of the sample lies in the top ten.

This sequence uses TRBV7-2 and TRBJ2-5; 12 bases in the middle match TRBD1. The clonotype comes from a human donor in good health (CMV status not recorded). Some clones in this sample may be carry-over from other donors' samples. The sequencing used cultured PBMCs, collected from culture after CMV antigen stimulation. The CDR3 loop reads CASSPGQGAPRETQYF. The base sequence is TGTGCCAGCAGTCCGGGACAGGGGGCGCCCCGGGAGACCCAGTACTTC.